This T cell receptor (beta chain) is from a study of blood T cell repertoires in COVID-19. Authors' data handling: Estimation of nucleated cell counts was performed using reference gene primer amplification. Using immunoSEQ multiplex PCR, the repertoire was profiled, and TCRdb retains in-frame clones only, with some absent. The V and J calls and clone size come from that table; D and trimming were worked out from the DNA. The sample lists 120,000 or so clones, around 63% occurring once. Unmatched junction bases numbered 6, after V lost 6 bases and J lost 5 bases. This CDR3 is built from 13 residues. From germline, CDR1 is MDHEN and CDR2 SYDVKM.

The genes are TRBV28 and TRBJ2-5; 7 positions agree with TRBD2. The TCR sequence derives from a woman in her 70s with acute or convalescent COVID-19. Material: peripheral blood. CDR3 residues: CASSATGRETQYF. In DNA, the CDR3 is TGTGCCAGCAGCGCCACCGGGAGGGAGACCCAGTACTTC.